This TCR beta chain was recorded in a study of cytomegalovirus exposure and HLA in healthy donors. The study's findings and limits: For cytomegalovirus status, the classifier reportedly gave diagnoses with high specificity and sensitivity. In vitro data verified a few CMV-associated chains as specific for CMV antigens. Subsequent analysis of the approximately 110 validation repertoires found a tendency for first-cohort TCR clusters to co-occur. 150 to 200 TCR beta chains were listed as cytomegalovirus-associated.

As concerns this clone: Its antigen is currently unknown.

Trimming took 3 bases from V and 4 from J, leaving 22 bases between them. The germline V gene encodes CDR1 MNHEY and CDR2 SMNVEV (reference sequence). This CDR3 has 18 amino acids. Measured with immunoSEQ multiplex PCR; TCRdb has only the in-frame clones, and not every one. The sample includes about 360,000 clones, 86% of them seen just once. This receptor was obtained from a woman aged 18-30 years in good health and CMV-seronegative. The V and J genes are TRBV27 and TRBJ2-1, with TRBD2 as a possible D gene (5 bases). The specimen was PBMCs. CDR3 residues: CASSFRRTDGRRYNEQFF. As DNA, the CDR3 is TGTGCCAGCAGTTTCCGTAGGACCGACGGACGGAGGTACAATGAGCAGTTCTTC.